Included here is one T cell receptor beta chain sequence, with context. These data originate in a study of blood T cell repertoires in COVID-19. Study information: From T cells, B-cell-depleted T cells, or PBMCs came the material, which was cDNA or gDNA.

TCRdb keeps only in-frame clones here, not all; method: immunoSEQ multiplex PCR. The sample consists of about 53,000 clones, approximately 80% of them appearing once. The germline V gene has CDR1 ENHRY and CDR2 SYGVKD. V was pared by 7 bases and J by 2 bases, with 5 bases of the junction left unmatched. This CDR3 is built from 14 residues. J is TRBJ1-5 and V is TRBV10-3; 7 bases are shared with TRBD1. The sequenced sample consisted of peripheral blood. The origin of this receptor is a human donor with active or convalescent COVID-19. The donor label of this sample is uncertain. The CDR3 loop reads CAIKGQGGNQPQHF. The CDR3 nucleotides read TGTGCCATCAAGGGGCAGGGGGGCAATCAGCCCCAGCATTTT.